A single sample gave rise to the 2 T cell receptor beta chains below, sequenced in a study of T cell responses to AZD1222 COVID-19 vaccine (dated by TCRdb to 2020 to 2023). The time point label, as the study defines it: about 28 days (+/-7) after the second vaccine dose. Library preparation was by the immunoSEQ multiplex PCR assay. TCRdb stores this immuneACCESS table with in-frame sequences only. Part of the clones is absent; in the studies checked, under half of the shortfall reflects unresolved V genes, and no reason is known for the rest. For this sample there are roughly 98,000 clones; about 88% appear just once. The ten largest clones add up to 11% to 15% of the sample. The starting material was peripheral blood, obtained 28 days after the second AZD1222 dose. These receptors all come from an adult who received the AZD1222 COVID-19 vaccine.

The chain employs TRBV11-2 and TRBJ1-1, with D possibly TRBD1 on 6 matching bases. V lost 6 bases and J 6 bases, leaving 17 bases between the germline ends. This CDR3 has 14 amino acids. Germline lookup yields CDR1 SGHAT and CDR2 FQNNGV. This CDR3 reads CASSIEGGIPEAFF. The CDR3 DNA is TGTGCCAGCAGTATAGAAGGGGGGATCCCTGAAGCTTTCTTT. The full variable domain, rest sourced from reference TRBV11-2 and TRBJ1-1, is EAGVAQSPRYKIIEKRQSVAFWCNPISGHATLYWYQQILGQGPKLLIQFQNNGVVDDSQLPKDRFSAERLKGVDSTLKIQPAKLEDSAVYLCASSIEGGIPEAFFGQGTRLTVV.

The rearrangement joins TRBV11-1 to TRBJ1-3; D remains unclear. The ends were cut back, 0 bases at V and 4 bases at J, with 4 bases in the middle. CDR1 and CDR2 (germline): SGHAT, FQDESV (reference sequence). This CDR3 has 13 residues. The CDR3 reads CASSLAGGNTIYF. CDR3 DNA: TGTGCCAGCAGCTTAGCAGGAGGAAACACCATATATTTT.